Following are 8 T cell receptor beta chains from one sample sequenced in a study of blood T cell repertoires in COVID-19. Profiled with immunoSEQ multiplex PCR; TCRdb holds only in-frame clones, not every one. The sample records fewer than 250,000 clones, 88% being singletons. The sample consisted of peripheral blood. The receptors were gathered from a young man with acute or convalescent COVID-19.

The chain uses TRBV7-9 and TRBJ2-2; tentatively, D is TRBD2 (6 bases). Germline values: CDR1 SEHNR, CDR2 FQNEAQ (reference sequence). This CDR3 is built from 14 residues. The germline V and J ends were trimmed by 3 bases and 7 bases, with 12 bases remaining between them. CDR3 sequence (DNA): TGTGCCAGCAGCTTTCGGGAGAAGGTCGGGGAGCTGTTTTTT. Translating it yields CASSFREKVGELFF.

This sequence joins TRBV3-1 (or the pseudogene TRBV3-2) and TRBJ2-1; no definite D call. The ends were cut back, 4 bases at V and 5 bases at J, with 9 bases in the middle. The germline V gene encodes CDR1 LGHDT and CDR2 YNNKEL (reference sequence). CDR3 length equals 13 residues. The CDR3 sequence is CASSRQVDNEQFF. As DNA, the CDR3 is TGTGCCAGCAGCCGCCAGGTGGACAATGAGCAGTTCTTC.

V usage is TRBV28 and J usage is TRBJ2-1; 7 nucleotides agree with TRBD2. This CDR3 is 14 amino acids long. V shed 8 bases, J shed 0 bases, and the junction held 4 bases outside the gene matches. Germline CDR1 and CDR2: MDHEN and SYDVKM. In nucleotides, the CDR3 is TGTGCCAGCCGAGGACTAGTCTCCTACAATGAGCAGTTCTTC. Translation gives CASRGLVSYNEQFF.

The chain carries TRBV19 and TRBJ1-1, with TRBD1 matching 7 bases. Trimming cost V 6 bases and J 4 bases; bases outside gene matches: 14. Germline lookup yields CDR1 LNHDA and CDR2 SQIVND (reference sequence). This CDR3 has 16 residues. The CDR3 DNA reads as TGTGCCAGTAGCGACACAACAGGGGTGGGGGGCACTGAAGCTTTCTTT. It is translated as CASSDTTGVGGTEAFF.

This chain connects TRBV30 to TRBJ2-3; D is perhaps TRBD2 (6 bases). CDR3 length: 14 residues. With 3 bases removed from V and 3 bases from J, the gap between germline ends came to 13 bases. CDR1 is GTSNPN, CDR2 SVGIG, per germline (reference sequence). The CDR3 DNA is TGTGCCTGGAGGCGGGGCCTAGTGACAGATACGCAGTATTTT. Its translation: CAWRRGLVTDTQYF.

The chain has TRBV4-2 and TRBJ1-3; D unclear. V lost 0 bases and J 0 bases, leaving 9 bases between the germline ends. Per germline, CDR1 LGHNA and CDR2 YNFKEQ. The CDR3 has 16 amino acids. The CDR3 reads CASSQEGSHSGNTIYF. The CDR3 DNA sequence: TGTGCCAGCAGCCAAGAGGGCAGCCACTCTGGAAACACCATATATTTT.

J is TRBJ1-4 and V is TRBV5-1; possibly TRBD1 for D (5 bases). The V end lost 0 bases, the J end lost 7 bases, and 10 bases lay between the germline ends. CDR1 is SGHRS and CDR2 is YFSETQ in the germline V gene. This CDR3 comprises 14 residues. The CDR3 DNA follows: TGCGCCAGCAGCTTGGGGGGACTCGGTGAAAAACTGTTTTTT. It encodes CASSLGGLGEKLFF.

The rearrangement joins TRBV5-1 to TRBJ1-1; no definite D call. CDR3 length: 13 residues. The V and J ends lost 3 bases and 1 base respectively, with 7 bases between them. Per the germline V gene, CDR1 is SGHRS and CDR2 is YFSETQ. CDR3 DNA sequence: TGCGCCAGCAGCTCCCGAGGGAACACTGAAGCTTTCTTT. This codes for CASSSRGNTEAFF. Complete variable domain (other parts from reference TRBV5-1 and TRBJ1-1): KAGVTQTPRYLIKTRGQQVTLSCSPISGHRSVSWYQQTPGQGLQFLFEYFSETQRNKGNFPGRFSGRQFSNSRSEMNVSTLELGDSALYLCASSSRGNTEAFFGQGTRLTVV.